This entry features one TCR beta chain sequence. Its matching antigen is unknown. As every portion of the isolated RNA was reverse transcribed, the sequencing read expressed TCRB transcripts. Profiled with immunoSEQ multiplex PCR; TCRdb holds only in-frame clones, not every one. This table holds approximately 730,000 clones, under 15% found once. Germline values: CDR1 SGHTA, CDR2 FQGNSA. The CDR3 runs to 13 residues. V dropped 7 bases and J dropped 1 base, with 9 bases sitting between them. This entry is derived from a study of beta chain features in type 1 diabetes. Study-level findings and limits: When Type 1 diabetes patients were examined, their TCRB CDR3s proved moderately but significantly shorter in all four CD4+ subsets.

The TCR comes from a man aged 18 to 30 with type 1 diabetes. The chain combines TRBV7-2 with TRBJ2-3; D unresolved. Sequencing was carried out using naive CD4+ T cells from blood. As DNA, the CDR3 is TGTGCCAGCACCCCTGGGGGCACAGATACGCAGTATTTT. Translated: CASTPGGTDTQYF.